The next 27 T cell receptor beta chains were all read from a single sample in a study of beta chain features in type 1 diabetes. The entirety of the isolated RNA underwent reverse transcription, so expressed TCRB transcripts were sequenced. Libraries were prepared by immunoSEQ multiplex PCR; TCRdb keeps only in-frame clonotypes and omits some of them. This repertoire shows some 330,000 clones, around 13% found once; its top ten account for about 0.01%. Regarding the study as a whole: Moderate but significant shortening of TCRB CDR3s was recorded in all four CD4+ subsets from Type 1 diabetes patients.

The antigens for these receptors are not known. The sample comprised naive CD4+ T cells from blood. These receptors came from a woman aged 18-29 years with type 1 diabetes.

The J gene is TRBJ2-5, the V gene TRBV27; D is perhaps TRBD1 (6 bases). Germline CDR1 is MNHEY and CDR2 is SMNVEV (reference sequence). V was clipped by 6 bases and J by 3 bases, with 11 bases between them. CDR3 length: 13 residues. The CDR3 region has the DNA TGTGCCAGCAGGCGTGGGGGCAAAGAGACCCAGTACTTC. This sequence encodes CASRRGGKETQYF.

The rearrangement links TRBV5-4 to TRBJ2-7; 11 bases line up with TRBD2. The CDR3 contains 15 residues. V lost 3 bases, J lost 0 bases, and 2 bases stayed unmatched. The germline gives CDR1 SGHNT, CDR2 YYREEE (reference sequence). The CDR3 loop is CASSSGTSGSYEQYF. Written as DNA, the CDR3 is TGTGCCAGCAGCTCCGGGACTAGCGGCTCCTACGAGCAGTACTTC.

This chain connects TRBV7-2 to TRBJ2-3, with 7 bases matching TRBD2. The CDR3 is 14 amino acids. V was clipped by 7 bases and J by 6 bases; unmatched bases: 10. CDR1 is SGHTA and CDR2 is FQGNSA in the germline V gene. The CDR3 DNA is TGTGCCAGCACCTCGGGGGGTGCGGGGGATACGCAGTATTTT. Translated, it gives CASTSGGAGDTQYF.

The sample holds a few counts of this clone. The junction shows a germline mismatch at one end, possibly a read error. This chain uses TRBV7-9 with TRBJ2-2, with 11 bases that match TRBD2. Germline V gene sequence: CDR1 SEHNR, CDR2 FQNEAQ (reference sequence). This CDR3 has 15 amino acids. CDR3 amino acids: CASSLAGGGTGELFF. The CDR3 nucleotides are TGTGCCAGCAGCCTAGCGGGAGGAGGCACCGGGGAGCTGTTTTTT.

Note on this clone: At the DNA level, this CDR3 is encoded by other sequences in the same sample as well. As DNA, the CDR3 is TGTGCCAGCAGCTTAGAGGAGGGTGGCTACACCTTC. Protein sequence: CASSLEEGGYTF. The chain has TRBV7-9 and TRBJ1-2; D is uncertain. CDR3 length equals 12 residues. Trimming cost V 1 base and J 7 bases, with 7 bases left between them. Germline V gene lookup returns CDR1 SEHNR and CDR2 FQNEAQ (reference sequence).

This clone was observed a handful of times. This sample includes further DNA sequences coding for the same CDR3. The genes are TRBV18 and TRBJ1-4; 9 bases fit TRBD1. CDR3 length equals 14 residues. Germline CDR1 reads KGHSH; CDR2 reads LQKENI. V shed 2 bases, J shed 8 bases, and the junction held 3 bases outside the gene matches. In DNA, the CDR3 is TGTGCCAGCTCACCAAGGGACAGGGACGAAAAACTGTTTTTT. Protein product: CASSPRDRDEKLFF.

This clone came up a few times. For the CDR3, the DNA is TGTGCCAGCAGCGCACTTCCGGGCGGGATTTCACCCCTCCACTTT. It translates to CASSALPGGISPLHF. The chain recombines TRBV7-2 with TRBJ1-6; no firm D call. V was cut by 5 bases and J by 9 bases, with 17 bases left in between. Germline V gives CDR1 SGHTA, CDR2 FQGNSA. CDR3 length: 15 amino acids.

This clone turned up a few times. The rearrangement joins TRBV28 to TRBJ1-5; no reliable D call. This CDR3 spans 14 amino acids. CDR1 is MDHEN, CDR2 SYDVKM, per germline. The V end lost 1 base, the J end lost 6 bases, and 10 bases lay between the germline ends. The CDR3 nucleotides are TGTGCCAGCAGTTTATATGGGAGGGTTCAGCCCCAGCATTTT. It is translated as CASSLYGRVQPQHF.

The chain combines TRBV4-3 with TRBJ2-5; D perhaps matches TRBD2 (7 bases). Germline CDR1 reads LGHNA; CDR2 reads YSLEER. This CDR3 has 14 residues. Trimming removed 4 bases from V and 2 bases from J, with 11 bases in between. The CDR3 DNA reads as TGCGCCAGCAGCCGTGGGAGGGGGCAAGAGACCCAGTACTTC. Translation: CASSRGRGQETQYF.

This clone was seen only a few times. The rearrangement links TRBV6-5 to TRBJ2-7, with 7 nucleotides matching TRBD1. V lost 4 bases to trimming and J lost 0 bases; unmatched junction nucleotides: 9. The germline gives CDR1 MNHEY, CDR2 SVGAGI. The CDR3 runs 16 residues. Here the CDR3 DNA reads TGTGCCAGCAGTTCGCCTTCGGACAGGAGCTCCTACGAGCAGTACTTC. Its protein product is CASSSPSDRSSYEQYF.

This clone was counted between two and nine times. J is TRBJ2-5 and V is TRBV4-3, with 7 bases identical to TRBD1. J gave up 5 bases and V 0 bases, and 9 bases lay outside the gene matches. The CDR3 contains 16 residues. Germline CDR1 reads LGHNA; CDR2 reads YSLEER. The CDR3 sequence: CASSQELTGFWETQYF. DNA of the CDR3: TGCGCCAGCAGCCAAGAACTGACAGGGTTTTGGGAGACCCAGTACTTC.

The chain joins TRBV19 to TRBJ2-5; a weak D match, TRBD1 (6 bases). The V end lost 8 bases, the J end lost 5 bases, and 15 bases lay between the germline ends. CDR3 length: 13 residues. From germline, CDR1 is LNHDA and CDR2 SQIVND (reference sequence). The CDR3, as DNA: TGTGCCAGTCAGACCCCTCAGGGGGAGACCCAGTACTTC. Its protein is CASQTPQGETQYF.

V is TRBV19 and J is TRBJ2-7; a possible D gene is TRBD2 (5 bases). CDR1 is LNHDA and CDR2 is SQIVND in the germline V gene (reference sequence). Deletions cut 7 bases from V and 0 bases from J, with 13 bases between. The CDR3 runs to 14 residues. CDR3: CASTSGEASYEQYF. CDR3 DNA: TGTGCCAGTACCTCCGGGGAAGCCTCCTACGAGCAGTACTTC.

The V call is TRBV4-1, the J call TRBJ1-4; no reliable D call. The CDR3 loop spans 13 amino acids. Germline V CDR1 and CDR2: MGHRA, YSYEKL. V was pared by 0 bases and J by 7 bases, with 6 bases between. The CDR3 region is CASSQEVSEKLFF. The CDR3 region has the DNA TGCGCCAGCAGCCAAGAAGTGAGTGAAAAACTGTTTTTT.

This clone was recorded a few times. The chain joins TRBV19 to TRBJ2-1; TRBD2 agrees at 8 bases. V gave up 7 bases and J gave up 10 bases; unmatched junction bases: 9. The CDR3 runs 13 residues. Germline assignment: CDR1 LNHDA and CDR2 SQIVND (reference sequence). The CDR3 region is CASNRAGVSEQFF. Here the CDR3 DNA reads TGTGCCAGTAACCGAGCGGGGGTCTCGGAGCAGTTCTTC.

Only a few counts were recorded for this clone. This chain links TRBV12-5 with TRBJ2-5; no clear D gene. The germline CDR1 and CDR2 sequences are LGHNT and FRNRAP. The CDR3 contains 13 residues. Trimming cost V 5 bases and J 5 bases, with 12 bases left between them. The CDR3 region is CASGPTTGETQYF. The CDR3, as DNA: TGTGCTAGTGGTCCTACGACCGGGGAGACCCAGTACTTC.

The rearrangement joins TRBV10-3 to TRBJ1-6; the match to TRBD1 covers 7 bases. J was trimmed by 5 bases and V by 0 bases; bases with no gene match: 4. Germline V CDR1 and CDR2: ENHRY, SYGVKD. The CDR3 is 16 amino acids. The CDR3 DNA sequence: TGTGCCATCAGTGAGTCGAGGGGGCAGGATAATTCACCCCTCCACTTT. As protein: CAISESRGQDNSPLHF.

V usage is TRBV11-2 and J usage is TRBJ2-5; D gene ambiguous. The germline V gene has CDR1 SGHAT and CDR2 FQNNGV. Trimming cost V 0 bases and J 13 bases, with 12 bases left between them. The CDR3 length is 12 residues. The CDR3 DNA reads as TGTGCCAGCAGCTTAGATCACGCAGGCGCGTACTTC. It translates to CASSLDHAGAYF.

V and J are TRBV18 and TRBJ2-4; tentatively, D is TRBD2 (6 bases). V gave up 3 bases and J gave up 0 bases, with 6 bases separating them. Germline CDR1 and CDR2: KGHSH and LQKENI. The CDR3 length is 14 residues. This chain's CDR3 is CASSPGGAKNIQYF. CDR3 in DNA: TGTGCCAGCTCACCCGGGGGAGCCAAAAACATTCAGTACTTC.

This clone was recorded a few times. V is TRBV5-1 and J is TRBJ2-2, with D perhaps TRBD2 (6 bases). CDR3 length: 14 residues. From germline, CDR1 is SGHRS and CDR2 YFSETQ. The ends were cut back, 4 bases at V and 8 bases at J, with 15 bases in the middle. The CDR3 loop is CASSHGTQFGELFF. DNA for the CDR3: TGCGCCAGCAGCCACGGGACTCAGTTTGGGGAGCTGTTTTTT.

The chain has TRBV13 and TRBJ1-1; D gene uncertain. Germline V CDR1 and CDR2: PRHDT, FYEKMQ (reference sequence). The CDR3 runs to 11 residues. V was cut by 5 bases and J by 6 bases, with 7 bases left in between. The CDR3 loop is CASSRGAEAFF. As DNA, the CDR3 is TGTGCCAGCAGCCGGGGTGCTGAAGCTTTCTTT.

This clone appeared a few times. The CDR3 DNA reads TGCGCCAGCAGCTTGGGACAGCCCGGGGAGCTGTTTTTT. Amino acid sequence: CASSLGQPGELFF. V is TRBV5-1 and J is TRBJ2-2, with D perhaps TRBD1 (5 bases). Trimming took off 0 bases at V and 6 bases at J, with 6 bases between the two ends. The length of the CDR3 is 13 residues. Germline loops: CDR1 SGHRS, CDR2 YFSETQ.

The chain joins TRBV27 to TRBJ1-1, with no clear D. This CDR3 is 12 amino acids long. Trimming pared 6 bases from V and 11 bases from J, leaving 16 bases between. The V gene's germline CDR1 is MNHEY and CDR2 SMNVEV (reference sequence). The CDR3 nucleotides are TGTGCCAGCAGCCTCGGAGGGCAGAGGGCTTTCTTT. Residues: CASSLGGQRAFF.

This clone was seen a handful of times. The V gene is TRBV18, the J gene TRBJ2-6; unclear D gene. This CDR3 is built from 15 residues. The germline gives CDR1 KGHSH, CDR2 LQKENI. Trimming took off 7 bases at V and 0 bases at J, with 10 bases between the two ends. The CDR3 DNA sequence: TGTGCCAGCTGCCCCGCGTCCTCTGGGGCCAACGTCCTGACTTTC. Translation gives CASCPASSGANVLTF.

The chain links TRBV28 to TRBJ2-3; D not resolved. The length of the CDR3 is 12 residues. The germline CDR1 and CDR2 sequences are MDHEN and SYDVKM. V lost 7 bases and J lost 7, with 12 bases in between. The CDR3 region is CASTATSNTQYF. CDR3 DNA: TGTGCCAGCACCGCTACGTCGAATACGCAGTATTTT.

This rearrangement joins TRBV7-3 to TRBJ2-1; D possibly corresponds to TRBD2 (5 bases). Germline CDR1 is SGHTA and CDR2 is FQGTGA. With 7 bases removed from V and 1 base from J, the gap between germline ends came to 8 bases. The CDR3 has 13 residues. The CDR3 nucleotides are TGTGCCAGCACGGGAAGGTCCTACAATGAGCAGTTCTTC. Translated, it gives CASTGRSYNEQFF.

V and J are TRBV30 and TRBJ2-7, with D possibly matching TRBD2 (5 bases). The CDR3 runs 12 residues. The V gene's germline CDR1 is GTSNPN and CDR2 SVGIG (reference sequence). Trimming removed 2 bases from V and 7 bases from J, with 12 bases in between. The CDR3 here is CAWSQRTGEQYF. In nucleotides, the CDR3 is TGTGCCTGGAGTCAACGGACGGGAGAGCAGTACTTC.